This T cell receptor (beta chain) came from a study of blood T cell repertoires in COVID-19. Authors' data handling: Using reference gene primer amplification, nucleated cell counts were estimated. Libraries were prepared by immunoSEQ multiplex PCR; TCRdb keeps only in-frame clonotypes and omits some of them. For V, J and clone size, that table is used; D and trimming come from the DNA. Of 150,000 or so clones detected, about 88% appear once; the ten largest clones hold about 5.6%. CDR3 length: 17 residues. Germline V lookup: CDR1 MNHEY, CDR2 SVGEGT. The V gene end was trimmed by 2 bases and the J gene end by 3 bases; junction bases not matched to a gene: 11. Seattle patients were enrolled during active infection and followed longitudinally.

The clonotype was recovered from a woman in her forties or fifties with COVID-19, enrolled during active disease. The chain joins TRBV6-2 or TRBV6-3 to TRBJ2-7; 9 bases align to TRBD2. Sequencing was done on a sample of peripheral blood. Here the CDR3 reads CASSYPSEAGGFYEQYF. DNA of the CDR3: TGTGCCAGCAGTTACCCCTCTGAAGCGGGGGGTTTCTACGAGCAGTACTTC.